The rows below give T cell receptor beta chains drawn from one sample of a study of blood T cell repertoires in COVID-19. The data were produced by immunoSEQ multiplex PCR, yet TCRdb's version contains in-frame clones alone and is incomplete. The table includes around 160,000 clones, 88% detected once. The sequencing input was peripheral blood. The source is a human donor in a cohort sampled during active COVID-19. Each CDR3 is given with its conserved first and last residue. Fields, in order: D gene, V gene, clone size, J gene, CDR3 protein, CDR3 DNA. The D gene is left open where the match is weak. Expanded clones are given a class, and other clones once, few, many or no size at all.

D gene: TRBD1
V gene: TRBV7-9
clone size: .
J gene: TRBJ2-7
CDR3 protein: CASSPRQGAYEQYF
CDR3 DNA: TGTGCCAGCAGCCCCCGACAGGGTGCCTACGAGCAGTACTTC

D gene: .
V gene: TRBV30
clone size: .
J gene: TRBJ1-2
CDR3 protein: CAWSVSGYGYTF
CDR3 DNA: TGTGCCTGGAGTGTAAGCGGCTATGGCTACACCTTC

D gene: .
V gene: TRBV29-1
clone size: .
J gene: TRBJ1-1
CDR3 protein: CSPSTVTEAFF
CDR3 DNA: TGCAGCCCGTCTACAGTCACTGAAGCTTTCTTT

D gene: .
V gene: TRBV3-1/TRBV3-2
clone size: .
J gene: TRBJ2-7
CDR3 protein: CASSQDILREQYF
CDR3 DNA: TGTGCCAGCAGCCAAGATATTCTGAGGGAGCAGTACTTC

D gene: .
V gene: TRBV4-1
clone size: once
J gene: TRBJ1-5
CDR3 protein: CASSQLPVMNQPQHF
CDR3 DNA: TGCGCCAGCAGCCAACTCCCGGTTATGAATCAGCCCCAGCATTTT

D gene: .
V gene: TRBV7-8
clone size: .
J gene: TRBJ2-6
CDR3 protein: CASSLATRAGANVLTF
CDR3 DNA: TGTGCCAGCAGCTTGGCGACTCGGGCTGGGGCCAACGTCCTGACTTTC

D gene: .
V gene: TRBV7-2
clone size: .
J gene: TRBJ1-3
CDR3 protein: CASSLSDIFGGDTIYF
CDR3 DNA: TGTGCCAGCAGCTTATCCGATATATTTGGCGGAGACACCATATATTTT

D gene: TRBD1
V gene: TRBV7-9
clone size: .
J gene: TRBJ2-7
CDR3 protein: CASSTGGASEQYF
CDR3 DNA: TGTGCCAGCAGCACAGGGGGCGCGTCCGAGCAGTACTTC

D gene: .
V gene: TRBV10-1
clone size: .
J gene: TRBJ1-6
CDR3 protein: CASSRTVLNNSPLHF
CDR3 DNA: TGCGCCAGCAGTCGGACAGTTCTCAACAATTCACCCCTCCACTTT

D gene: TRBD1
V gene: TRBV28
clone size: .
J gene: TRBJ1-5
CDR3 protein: CASSRFHLQGAIQPQHF
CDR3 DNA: TGTGCCAGCAGTCGTTTCCACTTACAGGGGGCTATTCAGCCCCAGCATTTT